The clone carrying this TCR beta chain appeared a few times. Its specificity is not known. Assay: immunoSEQ multiplex PCR; the TCRdb copy retains only in-frame clones and omits some. The sample records tens of thousands of clones, approximately 85% being singletons. The data originate from a study of cytomegalovirus exposure and HLA in healthy donors. Study-level results: Published work reported that the classifier diagnosed cytomegalovirus status with high specificity and sensitivity.

Sequences were obtained from PBMCs. This receptor was identified in a woman in her thirties in good health and CMV-seronegative.

The CDR3 DNA sequence: TGTGCCAGCAGTTTAATTGGGGACAGGGGTGGCACCGGGGAGCTGTTTTTT. As protein: CASSLIGDRGGTGELFF. The J gene is TRBJ2-2, the V gene TRBV28; TRBD1 agrees at 10 bases. With V trimmed by 2 bases and J by 4 bases, 7 bases remained unmatched. Germline CDR1 MDHEN, CDR2 SYDVKM. The CDR3 is 17 amino acids. The full variable domain, rest sourced from reference TRBV28 and TRBJ2-2, is DVKVTQSSRYLVKRTGEKVFLECVQDMDHENMFWYRQDPGLGLRLIYFSYDVKMKEKGDIPEGYSVSREKKERFSLILESASTNQTSMYLCASSLIGDRGGTGELFFGEGSRLTVL.